This T cell receptor beta chain is drawn from a study of blood T cell repertoires in COVID-19. Whole-study context: Sources were T cells, B-cell-depleted T cells, or PBMCs; the material itself was cDNA or gDNA.

The germline CDR1 and CDR2 sequences are SQVTM and ANQGSEA. Losses at the gene ends were 8 bases for V and 1 base for J; bases not matched to a gene: 9. The length of the CDR3 is 15 residues. In the original analysis: For nucleated cells, counts were estimated from reference gene primer amplification. The repertoire was sequenced with immunoSEQ multiplex PCR; TCRdb's copy has only in-frame clones and lacks some. For V, J and clone size, that table is used; D and trimming come from the DNA. Among almost 300,000 clones listed, roughly 91% were seen once. The gene calls are TRBV29-1 and TRBJ1-3; TRBD1 matches 9 bases. Source material: peripheral blood. The receptor comes from a young woman with COVID-19, enrolled during active disease. CDR3 in amino acids: CSTTDRGGSGNTIYF. The CDR3 DNA sequence: TGCAGCACCACGGACAGGGGTGGGTCTGGAAACACCATATATTTT. Together with reference TRBV29-1 and TRBJ1-3, the CDR3 gives the full variable domain: SAVISQKPSRDICQRGTSLTIQCQVDSQVTMMFWYRQQPGQSLTLIATANQGSEATYESGFVIDKFPISRPNLTFSTLTVSNMSPEDSSIYLCSTTDRGGSGNTIYFGEGSWLTVV.